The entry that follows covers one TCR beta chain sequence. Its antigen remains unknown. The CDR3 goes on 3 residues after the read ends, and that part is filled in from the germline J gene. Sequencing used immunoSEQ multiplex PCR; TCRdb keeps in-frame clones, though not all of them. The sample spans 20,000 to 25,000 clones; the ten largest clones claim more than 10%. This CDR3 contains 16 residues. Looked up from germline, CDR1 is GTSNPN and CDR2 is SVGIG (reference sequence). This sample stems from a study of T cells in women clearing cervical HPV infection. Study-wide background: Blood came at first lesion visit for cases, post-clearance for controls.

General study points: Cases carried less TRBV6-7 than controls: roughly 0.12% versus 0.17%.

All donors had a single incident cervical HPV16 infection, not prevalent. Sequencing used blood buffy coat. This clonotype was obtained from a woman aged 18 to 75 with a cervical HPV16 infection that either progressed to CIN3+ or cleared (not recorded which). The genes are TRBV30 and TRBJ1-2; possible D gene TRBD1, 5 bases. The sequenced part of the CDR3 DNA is TGTGCCTGGAGTGAAGACACGGGACTAGCGGGCTACGAC. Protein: CAWSEDTGLAGYD. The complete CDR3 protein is CAWSEDTGLAGYDYTF.